This T cell receptor beta chain was documented in a study of T cell repertoires in cytomegalovirus infection. Remarks on this clonotype: The target antigen is unknown.

TCRdb re-called the reads with MiXCR, one entry per CDR3 protein. The sample lists just over 450,000 distinct CDR3 sequences, roughly 46% occurring once. Germline CDR1 LGHNA, CDR2 YSLEER. This CDR3 spans 16 amino acids. Losses at the gene ends were 0 bases for V and 9 bases for J; bases not matched to a gene: 4. The rearrangement uses TRBV4-3 and TRBJ2-1; 14 bases agree with TRBD2. The origin of this receptor is a human donor in good health (CMV status not recorded). Some clones in this sample may be carry-over from other donors' samples. Here the sequenced sample was cultured PBMCs, taken from culture after CMV antigen stimulation. The CDR3 is CASSQEGTSGRSEQFF. The CDR3 bases are TGCGCCAGCAGCCAAGAGGGGACTAGCGGGAGATCTGAGCAGTTCTTC.